This T cell receptor beta chain was profiled in a study of cytomegalovirus exposure and HLA in healthy donors. The CDR3 contains 16 residues. The V gene's germline CDR1 is SGHKS and CDR2 YYEKEE (reference sequence). Trimming cost V 1 base and J 1 base, with 14 bases left between them. Primers for the PCR totalled 60 Vbeta and 13 Jbeta. Method: immunoSEQ multiplex PCR; TCRdb's copy keeps in-frame clones and lacks some. The sample has 150,000 to 200,000 clones; 80% to 85% are singletons. The sample consisted of PBMCs. The J gene is TRBJ1-1, the V gene TRBV5-5; D uncertain. The TCR sequence derives from a man between 45 and 60 years old in good health and CMV-seropositive. CDR3 sequence: CASSLFDRSWNTEAFF. Here the CDR3 DNA reads TGTGCCAGCAGCTTGTTTGATAGATCGTGGAACACTGAAGCTTTCTTT.